A selection of T cell receptor beta chains follows, all from one sample in a study of T-cell memory formation after mild COVID-19. TCRdb redid the calling of the 5' RACE reads with MiXCR, one entry per CDR3 protein. Of hundreds of thousands of distinct CDR3 sequences in the sample, around 8% were seen once. The sequenced material came from PBMCs or a T cell subset sorted from them (not recorded which). The origin of the receptors is a man aged 18 to 29 who had mild COVID-19 (a few samples of this study predate the infection). Cell type and time point are not known. CDR3s leave out the opening cysteine and the closing phenylalanine or tryptophan. Fields, in order: J gene, V gene, CDR3 protein.

J gene: TRBJ2-1; V gene: TRBV20-1; CDR3 protein: SARGGSAQANEQF
J gene: TRBJ1-5; V gene: TRBV5-5; CDR3 protein: ASSPDVRGNQPQH
J gene: TRBJ2-2; V gene: TRBV5-1; CDR3 protein: ASQPRGDRMTGELF
J gene: TRBJ2-5; V gene: TRBV3-1; CDR3 protein: ASTLQLRAGGQETQY
J gene: TRBJ1-3; V gene: TRBV19; CDR3 protein: ASVSGTGLWMPGNTIY
J gene: TRBJ1-1; V gene: TRBV20-1; CDR3 protein: SARSTGGYTEAF
J gene: TRBJ1-6; V gene: TRBV2; CDR3 protein: ASSAEPQSSYNSPLH
J gene: TRBJ2-5; V gene: TRBV7-2; CDR3 protein: ASSSGQGARETQY
J gene: TRBJ1-2; V gene: TRBV12-3/TRBV12-4; CDR3 protein: ASSFGQGVGYGYT
J gene: TRBJ1-1; V gene: TRBV5-1; CDR3 protein: ASSPTPGGTNTEAF
J gene: TRBJ1-2; V gene: TRBV5-4; CDR3 protein: ASSSRSSYGYT
J gene: TRBJ2-2; V gene: TRBV10-3; CDR3 protein: AITLDRNTGELF
J gene: TRBJ1-1; V gene: TRBV6-5; CDR3 protein: ASKTSIGTDEAF
J gene: TRBJ1-1; V gene: TRBV6-1; CDR3 protein: ASSGRGGRGTF
J gene: TRBJ2-3; V gene: TRBV4-1; CDR3 protein: ASSQDLAGNTDTQY
J gene: TRBJ2-1; V gene: TRBV6-5; CDR3 protein: ASSYRSNNEQF
J gene: TRBJ2-2; V gene: TRBV6-5; CDR3 protein: ASSYSHGGTGELF
J gene: TRBJ1-5; V gene: TRBV7-8; CDR3 protein: ASSTRQGGGQPQH
J gene: TRBJ2-7; V gene: TRBV23-1; CDR3 protein: ASSQSGYEQY
J gene: TRBJ2-7; V gene: TRBV6-2/TRBV6-3; CDR3 protein: ASSYDPRQGDTYEQY
J gene: TRBJ1-6; V gene: TRBV7-2; CDR3 protein: ASSPGWVTISPLH
J gene: TRBJ1-2; V gene: TRBV5-1; CDR3 protein: ASSPEWRAGGYT
J gene: TRBJ2-3; V gene: TRBV6-1; CDR3 protein: ASNGASTDTQY
J gene: TRBJ2-7; V gene: TRBV5-1; CDR3 protein: ASSLDGAYEQY
J gene: TRBJ2-7; V gene: TRBV6-2/TRBV6-3; CDR3 protein: ASSESSYEQY
J gene: TRBJ2-5; V gene: TRBV4-1; CDR3 protein: ASSQDGVGRGETQY
J gene: TRBJ2-1; V gene: TRBV4-1; CDR3 protein: ASSRLPRTLDGNEQF
J gene: TRBJ2-2; V gene: TRBV5-1; CDR3 protein: ASSLGSHTGELF
J gene: TRBJ2-5; V gene: TRBV5-1; CDR3 protein: ASSLEGIQETQY
J gene: TRBJ1-1; V gene: TRBV9; CDR3 protein: ASSVEENTEAF
J gene: TRBJ2-2; V gene: TRBV4-3; CDR3 protein: ASSQDYGGANTGELF
J gene: TRBJ1-2; V gene: TRBV6-2/TRBV6-3; CDR3 protein: ASSLPTAHSYGYT
J gene: TRBJ1-2; V gene: TRBV20-1; CDR3 protein: SASHRGPNYGYT
J gene: TRBJ2-4; V gene: TRBV5-1; CDR3 protein: ASSPGQGVGIQY
J gene: TRBJ2-7; V gene: TRBV5-1; CDR3 protein: ASSTGQGEDEQY
J gene: TRBJ2-5; V gene: TRBV4-3; CDR3 protein: ASSQDLYGAQETQY
J gene: TRBJ1-1; V gene: TRBV5-4; CDR3 protein: ASSLVSAVNTEAF
J gene: TRBJ1-2; V gene: TRBV7-9; CDR3 protein: ASSFDPRIYRGEGYT
J gene: TRBJ2-3; V gene: TRBV18; CDR3 protein: ASSPAGGPTDTQY
J gene: TRBJ2-1; V gene: TRBV2; CDR3 protein: ASTNRAHNEQF
J gene: TRBJ2-7; V gene: TRBV18; CDR3 protein: ASSPPLSYEQY
J gene: TRBJ2-2; V gene: TRBV5-1; CDR3 protein: ASRRERYSNTGELF
J gene: TRBJ2-5; V gene: TRBV7-2; CDR3 protein: ASSPGLAKSRTQY
J gene: TRBJ2-3; V gene: TRBV7-8; CDR3 protein: ASSLARGGPDTQY
J gene: TRBJ2-5; V gene: TRBV20-1; CDR3 protein: SARDRGGETQY
J gene: TRBJ1-2; V gene: TRBV4-1; CDR3 protein: ASSQKDGWDYGYT